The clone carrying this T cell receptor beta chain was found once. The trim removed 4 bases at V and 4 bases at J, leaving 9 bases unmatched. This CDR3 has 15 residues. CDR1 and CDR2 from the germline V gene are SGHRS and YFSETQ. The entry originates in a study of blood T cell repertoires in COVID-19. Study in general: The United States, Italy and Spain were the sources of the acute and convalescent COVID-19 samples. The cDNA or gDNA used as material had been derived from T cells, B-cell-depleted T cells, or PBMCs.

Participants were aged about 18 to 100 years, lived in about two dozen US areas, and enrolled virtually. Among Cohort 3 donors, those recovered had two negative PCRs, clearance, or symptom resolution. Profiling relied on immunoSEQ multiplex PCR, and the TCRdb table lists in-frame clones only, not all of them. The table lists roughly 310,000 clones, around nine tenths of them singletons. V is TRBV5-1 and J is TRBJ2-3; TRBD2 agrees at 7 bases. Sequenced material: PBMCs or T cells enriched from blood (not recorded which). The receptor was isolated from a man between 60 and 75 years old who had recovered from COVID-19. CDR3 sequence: CASSPSGIGADTQYF. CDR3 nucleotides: TGCGCCAGCAGCCCCAGCGGGATAGGGGCAGATACGCAGTATTTT.